This is a list of T cell receptor beta chains from one sample in a study of OX40 agonist ivuxolimab in advanced cancers. The repertoire was sequenced with immunoSEQ multiplex PCR; TCRdb's copy has only in-frame clones and lacks some. The table shows some 42,000 clones, with around 87% occurring only once. Sequenced here: CD4+ or CD8+ T cells sorted from blood, sampled in a trial of the OX40 agonist ivuxolimab. The source is an adult with an advanced solid tumor such as melanoma, head and neck, liver or kidney cancer. The CDR3 runs from the conserved cysteine through the conserved F or W. D genes are given only for firm matches. Clone size is given for some rows only: seen once, a few or many times, or a class if the clone is expanded.

clone size	D gene	V gene	J gene	CDR3 protein	CDR3 DNA
.	TRBD1	TRBV2	TRBJ1-6	CASSGGQDSPLHF	TGTGCCAGCAGTGGAGGACAGGACTCACCCCTCCACTTT
.	TRBD1	TRBV30	TRBJ1-1	CAWSARGRVTEAFF	TGTGCCTGGAGTGCTAGGGGGCGAGTTACTGAAGCTTTCTTT
.	.	TRBV2	TRBJ1-1	CASSERGMNTEAFF	TGTGCCAGCAGTGAAAGGGGGATGAACACTGAAGCTTTCTTT
.	TRBD1	TRBV30	TRBJ1-4	CAWSEGQGYEKLFF	TGTGCCTGGAGCGAGGGACAGGGGTACGAAAAACTGTTTTTT
once	TRBD1	TRBV7-9	TRBJ1-1	CASSLFPGQGVNTEAFF	TGTGCCAGCAGCCTTTTTCCGGGACAGGGGGTGAACACTGAAGCTTTCTTT
.	.	TRBV9	TRBJ1-1	CASSDSYGGATNTEAFF	TGTGCCAGCAGCGATTCCTATGGGGGGGCGACGAACACTGAAGCTTTCTTT
.	.	TRBV7-2	TRBJ2-5	CASSLQQETQYF	TGTGCCAGCAGCCTCCAACAAGAGACCCAGTACTTC
.	TRBD1	TRBV4-1	TRBJ2-6	CASSQGDRVSSGANVLTF	TGCGCCAGCAGCCAAGGGGACAGAGTTAGCTCTGGGGCCAACGTCCTGACTTTC
.	TRBD1	TRBV28	TRBJ1-6	CASSLQGARNSPLHF	TGTGCCAGCAGTTTACAGGGGGCCCGGAATTCACCCCTCCACTTT
.	.	TRBV19	TRBJ2-3	CASSIGGGETDTQYF	TGTGCCAGTAGTATTGGAGGGGGTGAGACAGATACGCAGTATTTT
.	TRBD2	TRBV5-4	TRBJ2-5	CASSFLPSGGGGTQYF	TGTGCCAGCAGCTTCCTCCCTAGCGGGGGGGGTGGGACCCAGTACTTC
.	.	TRBV2	TRBJ2-7	CASTGTPKPYEQYF	TGTGCCAGCACCGGGACACCTAAACCCTACGAGCAGTACTTC
.	TRBD2	TRBV11-1	TRBJ2-7	CASSLAIGLAATYEQYF	TGTGCCAGCAGCTTAGCGATCGGACTAGCGGCGACCTACGAGCAGTACTTC
.	.	TRBV27	TRBJ2-4	CASSSQVGVGIQYF	TGTGCCAGCAGTTCGCAAGTGGGGGTTGGCATTCAGTACTTC
.	.	TRBV29-1	TRBJ2-1	CSVPLTTVSSSYNEQFF	TGCAGCGTTCCGCTAACGACAGTCTCCAGCTCCTACAATGAGCAGTTCTTC
.	.	TRBV7-2	TRBJ1-6	CASSVQGGESPLHF	TGTGCCAGCAGCGTACAGGGTGGAGAGTCACCCCTCCACTTT
.	.	TRBV7-2	TRBJ1-3	CASSLVGSGAIGNTIYF	TGTGCCAGCAGCTTAGTCGGTTCAGGGGCAATTGGAAACACCATATATTTT
.	.	TRBV7-6	TRBJ2-3	CASSLQPPGPLAQDTQYF	TGTGCCAGCAGCTTACAGCCCCCGGGACCCCTTGCGCAGGATACGCAGTATTTT
.	TRBD1	TRBV7-8	TRBJ1-6	CASSFRLPTDRPPLHF	TGTGCCAGCAGCTTCCGCCTCCCAACGGACAGGCCACCCCTCCACTTT
.	.	TRBV30	TRBJ1-5	CAWSNPNQPQHF	TGTGCCTGGAGTAACCCCAATCAGCCCCAGCATTTT
.	TRBD1	TRBV9	TRBJ1-1	CASSGGQGGLEAFF	TGTGCCAGCAGCGGGGGACAGGGAGGTCTTGAAGCTTTCTTT
.	.	TRBV5-1	TRBJ1-1	CATKQGNSADAGTEAFF	TGCGCCACAAAACAGGGTAACAGTGCTGATGCGGGCACTGAAGCTTTCTTT
.	.	TRBV20-1	TRBJ1-1	CSASPGRVAFF	TGCAGTGCTAGCCCTGGGAGAGTGGCTTTCTTT
.	TRBD1	TRBV25-1	TRBJ1-2	CASSEYRTGGDGYTF	TGTGCCAGCAGTGAATATCGGACAGGAGGCGATGGCTACACCTTC
.	TRBD2	TRBV5-6	TRBJ2-5	CASSLAGLAGERGETQYF	TGTGCCAGCAGCTTGGCCGGGTTAGCGGGAGAGAGGGGAGAGACCCAGTACTTC
.	.	TRBV28	TRBJ1-2	CASSTSDDFHGYTF	TGTGCCAGCAGTACCTCGGACGATTTCCATGGCTACACCTTC
.	TRBD1	TRBV28	TRBJ2-5	CASSRGQAAAQYF	TGTGCCAGCAGTCGGGGACAGGCTGCGGCCCAGTACTTC
.	.	TRBV23-1	TRBJ2-1	CAIGTWAGTNEQFF	TGCGCCATCGGAACTTGGGCAGGGACCAATGAGCAGTTCTTC
.	TRBD1	TRBV6-5	TRBJ2-7	CASRRGQVGSYEQYF	TGTGCCAGCAGACGTGGACAGGTTGGATCCTACGAGCAGTACTTC
.	TRBD1	TRBV10-1	TRBJ1-5	CASSESNVQTGAENSNQPQHF	TGCGCCAGCAGTGAGTCGAACGTACAGACAGGGGCGGAAAATAGCAATCAGCCCCAGCATTTT
.	TRBD1	TRBV19	TRBJ2-1	CASSGTGGRSEQFF	TGTGCCAGTAGTGGGACAGGGGGGAGAAGTGAGCAGTTCTTC
.	TRBD1	TRBV28	TRBJ1-1	CASTQLRQGAGNTEAFF	TGTGCCAGCACCCAGTTACGACAGGGGGCTGGGAACACTGAAGCTTTCTTT
.	.	TRBV7-2	TRBJ2-5	CASSLVLRETQYF	TGTGCCAGCAGCTTAGTACTCCGGGAGACCCAGTACTTC
.	.	TRBV11-2	TRBJ1-1	CASSLAGQNTEAFF	TGTGCCAGCAGCTTAGCAGGACAGAACACTGAAGCTTTCTTT
.	.	TRBV7-2	TRBJ1-1	CASSPRGLLSEAFF	TGTGCCAGCAGCCCAAGGGGACTCCTTAGTGAAGCTTTCTTT
.	.	TRBV2	TRBJ1-4	CASKQGLSNEKLFF	TGTGCCAGCAAGCAGGGATTATCTAATGAAAAACTGTTTTTT
.	TRBD1	TRBV7-2	TRBJ2-3	CASSLNTGQDTDTQYF	TGTGCCAGCAGCTTAAACACCGGACAGGACACAGATACGCAGTATTTT
.	.	TRBV19	TRBJ2-5	CASSIEAWSGQETQYF	TGTGCCAGTAGTATAGAGGCCTGGAGCGGACAAGAGACCCAGTACTTC
.	.	TRBV10-2	TRBJ2-7	CASSERNPGEQYF	TGCGCCAGCAGTGAGAGGAATCCGGGGGAGCAGTACTTC
.	.	TRBV27	TRBJ2-1	CASRSTDYNEQFF	TGTGCCAGCAGGTCGACAGATTACAATGAGCAGTTCTTC
once	.	TRBV7-6	TRBJ2-7	CASSRGRDWDF	TGTGCCAGCAGCCGAGGACGGGATTGGGACTTC